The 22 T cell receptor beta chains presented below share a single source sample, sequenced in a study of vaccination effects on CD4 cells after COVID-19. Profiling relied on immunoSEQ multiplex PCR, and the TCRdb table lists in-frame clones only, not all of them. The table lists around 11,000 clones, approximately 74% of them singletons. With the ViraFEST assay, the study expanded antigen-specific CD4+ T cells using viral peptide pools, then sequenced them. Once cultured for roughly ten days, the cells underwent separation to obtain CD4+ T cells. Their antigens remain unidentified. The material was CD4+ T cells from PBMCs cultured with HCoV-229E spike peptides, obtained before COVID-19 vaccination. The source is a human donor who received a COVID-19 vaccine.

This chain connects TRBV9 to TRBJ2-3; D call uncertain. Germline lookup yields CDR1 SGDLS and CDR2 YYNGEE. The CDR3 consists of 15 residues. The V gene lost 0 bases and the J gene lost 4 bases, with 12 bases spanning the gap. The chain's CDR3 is CASSVAVSGADTQYF. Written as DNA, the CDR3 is TGTGCCAGCAGCGTAGCTGTGTCGGGCGCAGATACGCAGTATTTT. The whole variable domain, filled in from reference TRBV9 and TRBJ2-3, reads DSGVTQTPKHLITATGQRVTLRCSPRSGDLSVYWYQQSLDQGLQFLIQYYNGEERAKGNILERFSAQQFPDLHSELNLSSLELGDSALYFCASSVAVSGADTQYFGPGTRLTVL.

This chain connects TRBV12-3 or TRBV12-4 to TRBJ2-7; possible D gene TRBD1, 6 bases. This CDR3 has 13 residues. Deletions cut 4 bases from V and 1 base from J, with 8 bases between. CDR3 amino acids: CASSYTGSYEQYF. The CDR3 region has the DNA TGTGCCAGCAGTTATACAGGGTCCTACGAGCAGTACTTC.

The CDR3 protein is CASSSWGTTSYEQYF. The CDR3 bases are TGTGCCAGCAGTTCCTGGGGGACCACCTCCTACGAGCAGTACTTC. The chain combines TRBV6-5 with TRBJ2-7; D possibly uses TRBD1 or TRBD2 (5 bases each). V lost 4 bases and J 0 bases, leaving 13 bases between the germline ends. The CDR3 runs 15 residues. The germline V gene encodes CDR1 MNHEY and CDR2 SVGAGI.

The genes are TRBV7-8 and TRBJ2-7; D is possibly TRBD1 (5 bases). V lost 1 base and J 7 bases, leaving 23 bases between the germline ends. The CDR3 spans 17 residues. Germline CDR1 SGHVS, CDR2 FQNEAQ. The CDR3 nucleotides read TGTGCCAGCAGCTTAGGATGGGCTGACAGACGTACGTGGGAGCAGTACTTC. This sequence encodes CASSLGWADRRTWEQYF.

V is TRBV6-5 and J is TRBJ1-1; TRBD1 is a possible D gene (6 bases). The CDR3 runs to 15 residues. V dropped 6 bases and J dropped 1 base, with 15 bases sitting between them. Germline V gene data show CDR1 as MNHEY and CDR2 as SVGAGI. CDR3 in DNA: TGTGCCAGCAGCAAGTCCGGGACAACGAACACTGAAGCTTTCTTT. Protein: CASSKSGTTNTEAFF.

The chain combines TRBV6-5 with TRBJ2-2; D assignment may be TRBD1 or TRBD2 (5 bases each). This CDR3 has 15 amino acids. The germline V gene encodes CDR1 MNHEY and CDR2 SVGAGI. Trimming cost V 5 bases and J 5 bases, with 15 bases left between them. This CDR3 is CASSLAWGGTGELFF. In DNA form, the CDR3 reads TGTGCCAGCAGTCTCGCGTGGGGCGGGACCGGGGAGCTGTTTTTT.

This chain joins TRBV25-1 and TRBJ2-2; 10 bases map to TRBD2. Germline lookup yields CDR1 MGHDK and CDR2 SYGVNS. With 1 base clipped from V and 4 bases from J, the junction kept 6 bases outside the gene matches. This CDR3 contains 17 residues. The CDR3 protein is CASSELWASGSTGELFF. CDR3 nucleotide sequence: TGTGCCAGCAGTGAATTATGGGCTAGCGGGAGCACCGGGGAGCTGTTTTTT.

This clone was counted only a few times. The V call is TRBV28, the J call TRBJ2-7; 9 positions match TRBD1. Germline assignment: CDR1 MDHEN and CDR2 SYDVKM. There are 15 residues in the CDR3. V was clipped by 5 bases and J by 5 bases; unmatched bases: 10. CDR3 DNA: TGTGCCAGCAGTCGAGGACAGGGGCGAGTCGACGAGCAGTACTTC. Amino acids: CASSRGQGRVDEQYF.

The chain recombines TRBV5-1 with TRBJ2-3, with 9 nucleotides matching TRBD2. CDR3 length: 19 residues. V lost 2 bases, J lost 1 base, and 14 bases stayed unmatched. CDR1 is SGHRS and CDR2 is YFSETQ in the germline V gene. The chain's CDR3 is CASSFPVLAGVWGTDTQYF. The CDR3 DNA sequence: TGCGCCAGCAGCTTCCCCGTGTTAGCGGGGGTGTGGGGCACAGATACGCAGTATTTT.

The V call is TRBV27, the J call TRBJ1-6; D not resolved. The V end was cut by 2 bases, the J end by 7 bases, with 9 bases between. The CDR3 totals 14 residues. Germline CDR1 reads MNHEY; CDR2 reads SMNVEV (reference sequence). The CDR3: CASSLGQVNSPLHF. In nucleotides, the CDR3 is TGTGCCAGCAGTTTAGGGCAGGTCAATTCACCCCTCCACTTT.

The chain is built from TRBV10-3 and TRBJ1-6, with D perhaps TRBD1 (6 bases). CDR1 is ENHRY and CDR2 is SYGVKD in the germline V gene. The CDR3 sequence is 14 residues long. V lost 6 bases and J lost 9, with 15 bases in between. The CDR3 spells CAISPAGVTSPLHF. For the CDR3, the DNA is TGTGCCATCAGCCCGGCAGGGGTTACTTCACCCCTCCACTTT.

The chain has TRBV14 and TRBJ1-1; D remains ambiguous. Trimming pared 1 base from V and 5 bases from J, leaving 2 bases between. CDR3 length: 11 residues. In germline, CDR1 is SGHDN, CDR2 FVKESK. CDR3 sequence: CASSQVTEAFF. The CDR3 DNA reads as TGTGCCAGCAGCCAAGTGACTGAAGCTTTCTTT.

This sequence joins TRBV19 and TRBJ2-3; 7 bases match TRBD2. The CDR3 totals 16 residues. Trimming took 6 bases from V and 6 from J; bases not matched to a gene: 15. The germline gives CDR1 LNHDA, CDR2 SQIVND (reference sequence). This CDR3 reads CASRSPNGRPSDTQYF. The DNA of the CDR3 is TGTGCCAGTAGGAGTCCGAACGGGAGGCCCTCGGATACGCAGTATTTT.

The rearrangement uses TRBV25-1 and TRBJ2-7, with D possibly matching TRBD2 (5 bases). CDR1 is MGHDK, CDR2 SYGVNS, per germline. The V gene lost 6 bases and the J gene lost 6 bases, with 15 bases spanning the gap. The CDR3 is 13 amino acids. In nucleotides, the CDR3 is TGTGCCAGCAGCCGGCAGCCTCGGGGCGAGCAGTACTTC. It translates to CASSRQPRGEQYF.

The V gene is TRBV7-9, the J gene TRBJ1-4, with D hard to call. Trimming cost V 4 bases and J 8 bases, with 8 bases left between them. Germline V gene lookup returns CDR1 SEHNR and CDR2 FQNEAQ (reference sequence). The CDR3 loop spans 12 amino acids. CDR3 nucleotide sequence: TGTGCCAGCAGCTCGGGCCCCGAAAAACTGTTTTTT. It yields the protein CASSSGPEKLFF.

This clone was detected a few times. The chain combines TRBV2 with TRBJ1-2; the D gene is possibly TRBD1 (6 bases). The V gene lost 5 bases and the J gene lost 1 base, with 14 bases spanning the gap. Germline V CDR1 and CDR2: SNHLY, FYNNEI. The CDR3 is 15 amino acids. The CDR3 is CASSPAGANNYGYTF. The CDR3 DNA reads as TGTGCCAGCAGTCCAGCGGGGGCTAATAACTATGGCTACACCTTC.

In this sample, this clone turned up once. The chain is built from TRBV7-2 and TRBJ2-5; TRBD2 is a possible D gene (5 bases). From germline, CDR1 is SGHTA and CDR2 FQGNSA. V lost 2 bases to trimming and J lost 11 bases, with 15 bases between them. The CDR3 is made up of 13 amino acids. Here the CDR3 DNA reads TGTGCCAGCAGCTTACCCCCCGGGCGGGCGCAGTACTTC. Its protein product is CASSLPPGRAQYF.

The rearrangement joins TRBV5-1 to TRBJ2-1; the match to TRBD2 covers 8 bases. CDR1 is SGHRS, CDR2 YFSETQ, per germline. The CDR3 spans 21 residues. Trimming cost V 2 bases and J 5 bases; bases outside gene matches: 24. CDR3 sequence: CASSFRGLATVLDPRNNEQFF. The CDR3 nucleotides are TGCGCCAGCAGCTTCCGAGGACTAGCCACGGTCCTGGACCCGCGAAACAATGAGCAGTTCTTC.

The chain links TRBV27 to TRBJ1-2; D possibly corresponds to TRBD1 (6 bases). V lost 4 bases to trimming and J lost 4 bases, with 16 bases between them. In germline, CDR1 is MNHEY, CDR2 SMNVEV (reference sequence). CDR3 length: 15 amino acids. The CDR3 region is CASSSSGRTAYGYTF. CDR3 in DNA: TGTGCCAGCAGTTCCTCCGGTCGGACAGCCTATGGCTACACCTTC.

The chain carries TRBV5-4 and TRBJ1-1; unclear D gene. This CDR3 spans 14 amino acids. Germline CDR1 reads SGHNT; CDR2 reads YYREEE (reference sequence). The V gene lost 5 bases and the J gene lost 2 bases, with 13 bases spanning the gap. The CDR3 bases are TGTGCCAGCAGGGTAGAGACGGGAAACACTGAAGCTTTCTTT. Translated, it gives CASRVETGNTEAFF.

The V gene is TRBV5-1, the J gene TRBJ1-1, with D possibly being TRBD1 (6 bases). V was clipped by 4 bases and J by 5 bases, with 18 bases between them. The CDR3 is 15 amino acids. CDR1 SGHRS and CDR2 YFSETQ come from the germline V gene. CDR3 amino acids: CASSTGDTTGTEAFF. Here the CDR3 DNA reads TGCGCCAGCAGCACGGGGGACACGACGGGAACTGAAGCTTTCTTT. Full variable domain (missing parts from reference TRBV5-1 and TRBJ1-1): KAGVTQTPRYLIKTRGQQVTLSCSPISGHRSVSWYQQTPGQGLQFLFEYFSETQRNKGNFPGRFSGRQFSNSRSEMNVSTLELGDSALYLCASSTGDTTGTEAFFGQGTRLTVV.

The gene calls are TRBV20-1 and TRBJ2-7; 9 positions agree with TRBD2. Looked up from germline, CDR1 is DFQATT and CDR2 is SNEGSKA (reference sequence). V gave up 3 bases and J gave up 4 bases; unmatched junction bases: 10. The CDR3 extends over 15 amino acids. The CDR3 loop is CSASTPTSGIYEQYF. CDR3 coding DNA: TGCAGTGCTAGTACCCCGACTAGCGGAATTTACGAGCAGTACTTC.